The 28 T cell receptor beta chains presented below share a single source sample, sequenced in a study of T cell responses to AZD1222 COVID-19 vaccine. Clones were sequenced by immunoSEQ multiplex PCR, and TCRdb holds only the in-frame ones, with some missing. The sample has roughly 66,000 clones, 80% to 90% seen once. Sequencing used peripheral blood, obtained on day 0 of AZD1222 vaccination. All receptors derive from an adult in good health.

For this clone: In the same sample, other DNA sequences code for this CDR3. The chain's CDR3 is CASSQDSNQPQHF. CDR3 nucleotide sequence: TGTGCCAGCAGCCAAGACAGCAATCAGCCCCAGCATTTT. The chain joins TRBV3-1 (or the pseudogene TRBV3-2) to TRBJ1-5; the D is unclear. Germline V gene data show CDR1 as LGHDT and CDR2 as YNNKEL (reference sequence). The CDR3 runs to 13 residues. V lost 0 bases and J lost 1, with 1 base in between.

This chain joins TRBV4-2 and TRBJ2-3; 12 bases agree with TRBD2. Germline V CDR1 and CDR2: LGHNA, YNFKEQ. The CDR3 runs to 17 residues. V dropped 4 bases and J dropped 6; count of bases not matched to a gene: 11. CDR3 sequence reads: CASSPSGGALGADTQYF. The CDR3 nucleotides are TGTGCCAGCAGCCCTAGCGGGGGGGCCTTGGGGGCGGATACGCAGTATTTT.

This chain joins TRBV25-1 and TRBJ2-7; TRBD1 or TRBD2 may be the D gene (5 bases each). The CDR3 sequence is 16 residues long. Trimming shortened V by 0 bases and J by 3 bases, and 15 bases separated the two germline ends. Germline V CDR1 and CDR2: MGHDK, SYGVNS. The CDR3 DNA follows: TGTGCCAGCAGTGAATACTCGGGACGGTCAATCTACGAGCAGTACTTC. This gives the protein CASSEYSGRSIYEQYF.

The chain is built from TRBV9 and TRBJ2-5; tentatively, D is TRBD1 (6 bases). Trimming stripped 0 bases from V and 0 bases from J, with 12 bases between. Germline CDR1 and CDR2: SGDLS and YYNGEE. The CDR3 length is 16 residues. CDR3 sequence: CASSVDVGAYQETQYF. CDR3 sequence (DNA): TGTGCCAGCAGCGTAGATGTGGGGGCGTACCAAGAGACCCAGTACTTC.

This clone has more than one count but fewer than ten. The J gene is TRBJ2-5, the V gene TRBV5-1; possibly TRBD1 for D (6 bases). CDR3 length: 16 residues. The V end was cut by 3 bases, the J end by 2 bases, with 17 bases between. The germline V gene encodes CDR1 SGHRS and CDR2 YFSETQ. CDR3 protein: CASSSGQTLLQETQYF. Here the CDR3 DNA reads TGCGCCAGCAGCTCTGGACAGACCCTACTGCAAGAGACCCAGTACTTC.

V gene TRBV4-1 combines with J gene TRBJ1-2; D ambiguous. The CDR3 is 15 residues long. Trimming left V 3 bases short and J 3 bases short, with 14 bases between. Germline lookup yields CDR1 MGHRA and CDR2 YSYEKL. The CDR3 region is CASSHPSAGDYGYTF. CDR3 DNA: TGCGCCAGCAGCCACCCCTCTGCCGGGGACTATGGCTACACCTTC.

CDR3 bases: TGTGCCAGCAGCGGAGGGTACAATCAGCCCCAGCATTTT. This translates into CASSGGYNQPQHF. This rearrangement joins TRBV2 to TRBJ1-5; D gene ambiguous. The CDR3 covers 13 residues. Looked up from germline, CDR1 is SNHLY and CDR2 is FYNNEI. With 6 bases removed from V and 3 bases from J, the gap between germline ends came to 9 bases.

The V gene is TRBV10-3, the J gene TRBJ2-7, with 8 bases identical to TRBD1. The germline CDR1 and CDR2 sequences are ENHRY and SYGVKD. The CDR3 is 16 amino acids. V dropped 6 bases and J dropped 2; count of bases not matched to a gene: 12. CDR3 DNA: TGTGCCATCAGCCTTCCGACAGGGGCCCATCCCTACGAGCAGTACTTC. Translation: CAISLPTGAHPYEQYF.

The CDR3 coding sequence is TGTGCCAGCAGCTCCCGGACAGGGCATAATTCACCCCTCCACTTT. Its protein is CASSSRTGHNSPLHF. The chain carries TRBV9 and TRBJ1-6; 8 bases agree with TRBD1. With 4 bases clipped from V and 5 bases from J, the junction kept 5 bases outside the gene matches. CDR3 length: 15 residues. Germline V CDR1 and CDR2: SGDLS, YYNGEE.

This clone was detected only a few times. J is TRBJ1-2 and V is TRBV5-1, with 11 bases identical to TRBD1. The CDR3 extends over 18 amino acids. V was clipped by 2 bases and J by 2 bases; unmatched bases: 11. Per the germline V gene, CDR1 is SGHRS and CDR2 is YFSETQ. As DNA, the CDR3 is TGCGCCAGCAGCTTCGGACAGGGGGCCTCGTCTACCAACTATGGCTACACCTTC. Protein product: CASSFGQGASSTNYGYTF.

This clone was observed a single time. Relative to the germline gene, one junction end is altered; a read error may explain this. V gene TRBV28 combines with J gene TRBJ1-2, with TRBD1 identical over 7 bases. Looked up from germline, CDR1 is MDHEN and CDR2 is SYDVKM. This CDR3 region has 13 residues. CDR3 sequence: CASSSALRDRGSF. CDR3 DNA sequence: TGTGCCAGCAGTTCCGCCCTCCGGGACAGAGGGTCTTTC.

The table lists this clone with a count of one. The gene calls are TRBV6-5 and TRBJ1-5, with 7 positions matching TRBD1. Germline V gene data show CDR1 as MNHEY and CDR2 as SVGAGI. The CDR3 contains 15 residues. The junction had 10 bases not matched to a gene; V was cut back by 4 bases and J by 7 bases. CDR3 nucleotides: TGTGCCAGCAGTTCCTCTGGGACAGCCCTGCAGCCCCAGCATTTT. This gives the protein CASSSSGTALQPQHF.

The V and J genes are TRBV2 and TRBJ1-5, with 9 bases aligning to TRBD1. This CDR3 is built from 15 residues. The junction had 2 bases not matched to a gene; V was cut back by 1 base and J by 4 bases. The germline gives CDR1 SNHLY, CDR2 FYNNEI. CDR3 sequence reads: CASSEGGQGNQPQHF. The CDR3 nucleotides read TGTGCCAGCAGTGAAGGAGGACAGGGGAATCAGCCCCAGCATTTT. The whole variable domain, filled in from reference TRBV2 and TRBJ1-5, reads EPEVTQTPSHQVTQMGQEVILRCVPISNHLYFYWYRQILGQKVEFLVSFYNNEISEKSEIFDDQFSVERPDGSNFTLKIRSTKLEDSAMYFCASSEGGQGNQPQHFGDGTRLSIL.

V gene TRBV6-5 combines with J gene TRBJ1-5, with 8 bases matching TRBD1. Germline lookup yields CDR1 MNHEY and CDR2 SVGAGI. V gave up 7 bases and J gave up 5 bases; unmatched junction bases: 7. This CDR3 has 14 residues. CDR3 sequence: CASTIGQGDQPQHF. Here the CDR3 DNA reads TGTGCCAGCACCATAGGACAGGGCGATCAGCCCCAGCATTTT.

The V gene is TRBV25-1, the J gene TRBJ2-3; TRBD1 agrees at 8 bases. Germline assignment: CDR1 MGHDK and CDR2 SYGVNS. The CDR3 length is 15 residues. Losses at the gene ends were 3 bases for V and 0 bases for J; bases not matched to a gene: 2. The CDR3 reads CASSDQGASTDTQYF. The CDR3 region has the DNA TGTGCCAGCAGTGACCAGGGGGCAAGCACAGATACGCAGTATTTT.

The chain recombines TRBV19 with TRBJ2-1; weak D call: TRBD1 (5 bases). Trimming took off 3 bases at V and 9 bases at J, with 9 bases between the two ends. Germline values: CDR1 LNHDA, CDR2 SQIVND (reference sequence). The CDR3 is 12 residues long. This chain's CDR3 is CASSIWGSEQFF. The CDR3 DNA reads TGTGCCAGTAGTATTTGGGGCTCTGAGCAGTTCTTC.

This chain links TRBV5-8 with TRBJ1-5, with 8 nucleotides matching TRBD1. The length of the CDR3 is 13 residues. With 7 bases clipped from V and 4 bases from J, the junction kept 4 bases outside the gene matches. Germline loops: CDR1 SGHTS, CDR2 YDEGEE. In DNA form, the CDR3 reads TGTGCCAGCGGAAGGGACAGGAATCAGCCCCAGCATTTT. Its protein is CASGRDRNQPQHF.

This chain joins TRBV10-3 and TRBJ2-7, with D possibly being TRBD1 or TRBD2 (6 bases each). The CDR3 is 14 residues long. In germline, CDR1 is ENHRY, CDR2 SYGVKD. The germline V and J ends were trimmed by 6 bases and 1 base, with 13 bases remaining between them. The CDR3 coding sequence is TGTGCCATCAGCGCGGGACACTTATCCTACGAGCAGTACTTC. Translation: CAISAGHLSYEQYF.

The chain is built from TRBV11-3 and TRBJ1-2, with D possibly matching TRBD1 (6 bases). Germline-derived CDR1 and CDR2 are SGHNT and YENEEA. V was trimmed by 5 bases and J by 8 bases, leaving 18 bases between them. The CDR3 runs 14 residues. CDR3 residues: CASSPSGASVGYTF. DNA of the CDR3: TGTGCCAGCAGCCCCTCGGGGGCGAGTGTGGGCTACACCTTC.

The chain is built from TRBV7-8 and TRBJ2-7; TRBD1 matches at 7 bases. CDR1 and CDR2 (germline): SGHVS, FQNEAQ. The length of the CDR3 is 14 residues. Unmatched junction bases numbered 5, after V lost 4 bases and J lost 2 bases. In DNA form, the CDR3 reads TGTGCCAGCAGCTCCCAGACAGGGCCCTACGAGCAGTACTTC. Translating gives CASSSQTGPYEQYF.

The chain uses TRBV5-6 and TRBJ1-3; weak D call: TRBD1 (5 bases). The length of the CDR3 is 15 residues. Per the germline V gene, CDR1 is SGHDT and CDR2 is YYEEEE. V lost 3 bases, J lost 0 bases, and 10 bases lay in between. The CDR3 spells CASSYGTDSGNTIYF. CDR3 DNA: TGTGCCAGCAGCTACGGGACGGACTCTGGAAACACCATATATTTT.

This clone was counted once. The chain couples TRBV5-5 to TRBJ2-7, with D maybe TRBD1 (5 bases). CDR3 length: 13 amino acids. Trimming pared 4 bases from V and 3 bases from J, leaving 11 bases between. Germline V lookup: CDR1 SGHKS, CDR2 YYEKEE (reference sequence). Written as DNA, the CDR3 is TGTGCCAGCAGCCCGGCCGACAGCTACGAGCAGTACTTC. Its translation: CASSPADSYEQYF.

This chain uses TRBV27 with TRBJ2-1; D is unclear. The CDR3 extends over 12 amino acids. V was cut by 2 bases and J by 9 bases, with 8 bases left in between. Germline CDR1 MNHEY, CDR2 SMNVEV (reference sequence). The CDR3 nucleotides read TGTGCCAGCAGTTTAGAAGGGCGTGAGCAGTTCTTC. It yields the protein CASSLEGREQFF.

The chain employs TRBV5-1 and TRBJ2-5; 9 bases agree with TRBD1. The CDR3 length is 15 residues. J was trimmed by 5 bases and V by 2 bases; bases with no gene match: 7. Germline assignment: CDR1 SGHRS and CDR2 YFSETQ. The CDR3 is CASSLLQGAWETQYF. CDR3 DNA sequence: TGCGCCAGCAGCTTATTACAGGGGGCCTGGGAGACCCAGTACTTC.

CDR3 sequence: CASSLMGQSTDTQYF. CDR3 nucleotides: TGTGCCAGCAGCTTAATGGGACAAAGCACAGATACGCAGTATTTT. The rearrangement links TRBV7-2 to TRBJ2-3, with D tentatively TRBD1 (6 bases). Trimming removed 2 bases from V and 0 bases from J, with 9 bases in between. The CDR3 length is 15 residues. The germline CDR1 and CDR2 sequences are SGHTA and FQGNSA. The full variable domain, completed using reference TRBV7-2 and TRBJ2-3, is GAGVSQSPSNKVTEKGKDVELRCDPISGHTALYWYRQSLGQGLEFLIYFQGNSAPDKSGLPSDRFSAERTGGSVSTLTIQRTQQEDSAVYLCASSLMGQSTDTQYFGPGTRLTVL.

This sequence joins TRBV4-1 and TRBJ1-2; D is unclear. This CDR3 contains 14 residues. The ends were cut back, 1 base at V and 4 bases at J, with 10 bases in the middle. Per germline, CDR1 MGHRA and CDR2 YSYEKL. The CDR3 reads CASSQVLSVYGYTF. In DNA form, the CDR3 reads TGCGCCAGCAGCCAAGTTCTATCAGTCTATGGCTACACCTTC.

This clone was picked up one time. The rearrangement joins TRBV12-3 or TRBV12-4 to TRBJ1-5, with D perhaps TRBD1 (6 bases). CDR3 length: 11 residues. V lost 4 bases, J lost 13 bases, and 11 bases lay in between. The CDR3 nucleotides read TGTGCCAGCAGTTCCAGGGGCAAACAGCATTTT. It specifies CASSSRGKQHF.

CDR3 amino acids: CASSPDRQLGDQPQHF. The CDR3 nucleotides read TGTGCCAGCTCACCAGATCGGCAGTTAGGGGATCAGCCCCAGCATTTT. This chain uses TRBV18 with TRBJ1-5; D might be TRBD1 (5 bases). The V gene's germline CDR1 is KGHSH and CDR2 LQKENI. The CDR3 length is 16 residues. Trimming removed 2 bases from V and 5 bases from J, with 16 bases in between.